This TCR beta chain was retrieved from a study of vaccination and CD4 T cells after COVID-19. Study-level background: As control conditions, cultures were given either a CEFX pool serving as positive control, an HIV-1 Nef pool, or no peptide at all.

Treatment indicated: approximately nine-day PBMC culture with coronavirus spike peptide pools or control peptides (ViraFEST assay). Using peptide pools, antigen-specific T cells were expanded in ViraFEST before TCRs were sequenced. Points on this clonotype: No antigen is known for it.

V shed 7 bases, J shed 2 bases, and the junction held 7 bases outside the gene matches. From germline, CDR1 is MNHNS and CDR2 SASEGT. This CDR3 is built from 14 residues. The Oncomine TCR Beta short-read assay was applied to DNA of cultured CD4+ T cells. MiXCR, applied by TCRdb to the PCR reads, yields one record per CDR3 protein. The profile shows roughly 5,000 distinct CDR3 sequences, 44% of them singletons. The chain links TRBV6-1 to TRBJ2-5; TRBD2 agrees at 7 bases. Sequencing was performed on CD4+ T cells from blood, cultured in vitro, taken after SARS-CoV-2 vaccination. The clonotype was recovered from a human donor who had recovered from COVID-19. CDR3 in amino acids: CASKSGMEQETQYF. The CDR3 region has the DNA TGTGCCAGCAAAAGCGGGATGGAACAAGAGACCCAGTACTTC.